These 32 T cell receptor beta chains came from one sample sequenced in a study of patients and donors after allogeneic stem cell transplantation. Each CDR3 protein gets one entry after TCRdb re-called the RT-PCR reads with MiXCR. The sample holds over 400,000 distinct CDR3 sequences; 16% are singletons and the top ten take roughly 7%. What was sequenced was blood, either unsorted or a sorted T cell fraction (not recorded which). These receptors were obtained from a human donor who was either an allogeneic HSCT recipient or a stem cell or donor lymphocyte infusion donor (not recorded which). It is not recorded whose cells these are; they may come from a transplant donor.

The chain has TRBV5-1 and TRBJ2-1; D not resolved. The CDR3 is 15 residues long. V shed 0 bases and J shed 2 bases, with 9 bases lying between them. The germline V gene encodes CDR1 SGHRS and CDR2 YFSETQ. The CDR3 DNA reads TGCGCCAGCAGCTTGGTACACCCAACCTACAATGAGCAGTTCTTC. Its translation is CASSLVHPTYNEQFF.

This clonotype was observed a few times. V is TRBV7-8 and J is TRBJ1-3; 10 nucleotides match TRBD1. The V gene end was trimmed by 5 bases and the J gene end by 6 bases; junction bases not matched to a gene: 7. This CDR3 has 15 residues. CDR1 is SGHVS, CDR2 FQNEAQ, per germline. DNA of the CDR3: TGTGCCAGCAGCGGGCTGACAGGGGGCGAAAACACCATATATTTT. Its protein product is CASSGLTGGENTIYF.

The chain combines TRBV12-3 or TRBV12-4 with TRBJ2-7, with D perhaps assigned TRBD1 or TRBD2 (5 bases each). Deletions cut 5 bases from V and 1 base from J, with 18 bases between. This CDR3 is built from 16 residues. CDR3 amino acids: CASSLRGTLDSYEQYF. For the CDR3, the DNA is TGTGCCAGCAGTCTACGTGGGACGTTAGATTCCTACGAGCAGTACTTC.

Only a few counts were recorded for this clonotype. The J gene is TRBJ1-1, the V gene TRBV6-2 or TRBV6-3, with D possibly matching TRBD1 (6 bases). CDR3 size: 14 residues. CDR1 and CDR2 from the germline V gene are MNHEY and SVGEGT. Between the trimmed V and J ends, which lost 0 bases and 7 bases, there was a span of 12 bases. In nucleotides, the CDR3 is TGTGCCAGCAGTTACTCGGACAGTGTGCATGAAGCTTTCTTT. Encoded protein: CASSYSDSVHEAFF.

V is TRBV28 and J is TRBJ2-5; 8 bases map to TRBD1. The V gene end was trimmed by 4 bases and the J gene end by 5 bases; junction bases not matched to a gene: 6. The CDR3 is 14 amino acids. CDR1 and CDR2 from the germline V gene are MDHEN and SYDVKM. CDR3 in amino acids: CASSWQGARETQYF. CDR3 nucleotide sequence: TGTGCCAGCAGTTGGCAGGGGGCGAGGGAGACCCAGTACTTC.

Many counts were recorded for this clonotype. The chain is built from TRBV12-3 or TRBV12-4 and TRBJ2-7; 15 nucleotides match TRBD2. The CDR3 consists of 14 residues. Trimming removed 6 bases from V and 9 bases from J; junction bases left unmatched: 6. The CDR3 spells CASSQRTSGGGQYF. The CDR3 region has the DNA TGTGCCAGCAGCCAGAGGACTAGCGGGGGGGGGCAGTACTTC.

This clonotype came up a few times. This sequence joins TRBV7-9 and TRBJ2-2, with 10 bases lining up with TRBD2. V lost 8 bases and J lost 6; bases outside the gene matches: 6. The CDR3 contains 14 residues. Germline assignment: CDR1 SEHNR and CDR2 FQNEAQ (reference sequence). CDR3 sequence reads: CASPELAGPGELFF. In nucleotides, the CDR3 is TGTGCCAGCCCCGAACTAGCGGGACCCGGGGAGCTGTTTTTT.

The gene calls are TRBV9 and TRBJ2-1; 11 nucleotides match TRBD2. CDR1 SGDLS and CDR2 YYNGEE come from the germline V gene. This CDR3 spans 15 amino acids. With V trimmed by 0 bases and J by 7 bases, 3 bases remained unmatched. CDR3 amino acids: CASSVGLAGSNEQFF. In DNA form, the CDR3 reads TGTGCCAGCAGCGTAGGACTAGCGGGGTCGAATGAGCAGTTCTTC.

The sample holds a few counts of this clonotype. This chain joins TRBV12-3 or TRBV12-4 and TRBJ1-4, with unresolved D. The CDR3 is 13 residues long. The ends were cut back, 2 bases at V and 8 bases at J, with 9 bases in the middle. This chain's CDR3 is CASSLSRWEKLFF. The CDR3 DNA follows: TGTGCCAGCAGTTTATCACGATGGGAAAAACTGTTTTTT.

V is TRBV3-1 and J is TRBJ2-5; D is perhaps TRBD1 (5 bases). The V gene's germline CDR1 is LGHDT and CDR2 YNNKEL (reference sequence). The CDR3 is made up of 15 amino acids. V lost 1 base and J lost 6, with 15 bases in between. The CDR3 sequence is CASSQVGVGLKTQYF. In nucleotides, the CDR3 is TGTGCCAGCAGCCAAGTCGGTGTGGGGCTAAAGACCCAGTACTTC.

This clonotype has more than one count but fewer than ten. The rearrangement links TRBV20-1 to TRBJ1-2; D gene unclear. Trimming cost V 3 bases and J 12 bases, with 14 bases left between them. The germline gives CDR1 DFQATT, CDR2 SNEGSKA (reference sequence). This CDR3 comprises 11 residues. The CDR3 DNA reads TGCAGTGCTAGTGATCCGGGTTTGAACACCTTC. This encodes CSASDPGLNTF.

This clonotype turned up a few times. This chain links TRBV4-1 with TRBJ1-3; no reliable D call. The CDR3 runs 15 residues. Trimming took 6 bases from V and 0 from J, leaving 12 bases between them. CDR1 is MGHRA and CDR2 is YSYEKL in the germline V gene. The CDR3 sequence: CASSLERPSGNTIYF. The CDR3, as DNA: TGCGCCAGCAGTCTGGAGAGGCCCTCTGGAAACACCATATATTTT.

This clonotype was seen a few times. This chain connects TRBV5-1 to TRBJ2-7; 9 bases line up with TRBD2. The CDR3 runs 17 residues. The junction had 12 bases not matched to a gene; V was cut back by 3 bases and J by 2 bases. Germline CDR1 is SGHRS and CDR2 is YFSETQ. This CDR3 is CASSSATGTSIPYEQYF. CDR3 sequence (DNA): TGCGCCAGCAGCTCAGCCACCGGGACTAGCATTCCCTACGAGCAGTACTTC.

The table lists this clonotype with a few counts. The chain employs TRBV4-3 and TRBJ2-1; 8 bases agree with TRBD2. With 1 base clipped from V and 7 bases from J, the junction kept 9 bases outside the gene matches. Germline loops: CDR1 LGHNA, CDR2 YSLEER. The CDR3 extends over 16 amino acids. The CDR3 DNA follows: TGCGCCAGCAGCCAAGTAGGTGGACTAGCATGGAATGAGCAGTTCTTC. It translates to CASSQVGGLAWNEQFF.

This CDR3 is CASSQDFKWAAGEEEQFF. Here the CDR3 DNA reads TGTGCCAGCAGCCAAGATTTCAAGTGGGCGGCTGGGGAGGAAGAGCAGTTCTTC. The rearrangement uses TRBV3-1 and TRBJ2-1, with D perhaps TRBD2 (6 bases). The ends were cut back, 0 bases at V and 10 bases at J, with 25 bases in the middle. Germline CDR1 reads LGHDT; CDR2 reads YNNKEL (reference sequence). The CDR3 runs to 18 residues.

The genes are TRBV3-1 and TRBJ2-1; D not resolved. The length of the CDR3 is 12 residues. Germline CDR1 reads LGHDT; CDR2 reads YNNKEL (reference sequence). V gave up 5 bases and J gave up 10 bases, with 12 bases separating them. The CDR3 region has the DNA TGTGCCAGCAGCAGAAAAGTCTCCGAGCAGTTCTTC. It codes for CASSRKVSEQFF.

This chain uses TRBV6-1 with TRBJ2-3; D is ambiguous. Per the germline V gene, CDR1 is MNHNS and CDR2 is SASEGT. The CDR3 contains 15 residues. Between the trimmed V and J ends, which lost 3 bases and 2 bases, there was a span of 12 bases. As DNA, the CDR3 is TGTGCCAGCAGTGATTACATACCTCACACAGATACGCAGTATTTT. Translating gives CASSDYIPHTDTQYF.

The chain uses TRBV20-1 and TRBJ1-5; D is perhaps TRBD1 (5 bases). This CDR3 contains 14 residues. The V gene's germline CDR1 is DFQATT and CDR2 SNEGSKA (reference sequence). The ends were cut back, 3 bases at V and 0 bases at J, with 9 bases in the middle. The CDR3 loop reads CSARGLLSNQPQHF. Here the CDR3 DNA reads TGCAGTGCTAGGGGACTGCTTAGCAATCAGCCCCAGCATTTT.

This clonotype was found a few times. The chain employs TRBV11-3 and TRBJ1-2; D is uncertain. Germline CDR1 is SGHNT and CDR2 is YENEEA. The CDR3 length is 14 residues. The V gene lost 5 bases and the J gene lost 1 base, with 11 bases spanning the gap. CDR3 sequence: CASSVGAFNYGYTF. DNA for the CDR3: TGTGCCAGCAGCGTCGGTGCCTTTAACTATGGCTACACCTTC.

The chain links TRBV5-1 to TRBJ2-2; possibly TRBD2 for D (6 bases). The germline V and J ends were trimmed by 3 bases and 2 bases, with 11 bases remaining between them. There are 15 residues in the CDR3. Germline V gene lookup returns CDR1 SGHRS and CDR2 YFSETQ. CDR3 DNA sequence: TGCGCCAGCAGCTCTGCGGGGTCCAACACCGGGGAGCTGTTTTTT. It yields the protein CASSSAGSNTGELFF.

In its sample, this clonotype was seen a few times. The CDR3 region is CAITVDHNSPLHF. CDR3 DNA sequence: TGTGCCATCACGGTAGATCATAATTCACCCCTCCACTTT. The V call is TRBV10-3, the J call TRBJ1-6, with D unclear. Germline V gene sequence: CDR1 ENHRY, CDR2 SYGVKD. With 7 bases removed from V and 5 bases from J, the gap between germline ends came to 9 bases. There are 13 residues in the CDR3.

This clonotype was recorded a few times. V usage is TRBV20-1 and J usage is TRBJ2-3; no reliable D call. Trimming cost V 6 bases and J 4 bases, with 14 bases left between them. The CDR3 has 13 amino acids. Germline V gene data show CDR1 as DFQATT and CDR2 as SNEGSKA (reference sequence). The chain's CDR3 is CSADMGYPDTQYF. CDR3 DNA: TGCAGTGCGGATATGGGGTATCCAGATACGCAGTATTTT.

The chain has TRBV20-1 and TRBJ1-1; D not resolved. The CDR3 is 15 amino acids. The ends were cut back, 3 bases at V and 3 bases at J, with 17 bases in the middle. Germline assignment: CDR1 DFQATT and CDR2 SNEGSKA (reference sequence). The CDR3 sequence: CSASATWRVDTEAFF. In DNA form, the CDR3 reads TGCAGTGCTAGTGCGACCTGGAGGGTAGACACTGAAGCTTTCTTT.

This clonotype was observed a handful of times. V is TRBV13 and J is TRBJ1-5; D gene uncertain. This CDR3 is built from 14 residues. Per germline, CDR1 PRHDT and CDR2 FYEKMQ (reference sequence). V gave up 6 bases and J gave up 1 base, with 10 bases separating them. The CDR3 is CASSSTKSNQPQHF. The CDR3 DNA is TGTGCCAGCAGTTCGACTAAAAGCAATCAGCCCCAGCATTTT.

This chain links TRBV12-3 or TRBV12-4 with TRBJ1-1; TRBD1 matches 7 bases. This CDR3 has 12 amino acids. The trim removed 3 bases at V and 11 bases at J, leaving 6 bases unmatched. The CDR3 sequence: CASSLKTGFAFF. Written as DNA, the CDR3 is TGTGCCAGCAGTTTGAAGACAGGGTTTGCTTTCTTT.

The chain is built from TRBV3-1 and TRBJ2-7; D is perhaps TRBD1 (5 bases). Germline-derived CDR1 and CDR2 are LGHDT and YNNKEL (reference sequence). This CDR3 spans 13 amino acids. Trimming pared 4 bases from V and 9 bases from J, leaving 16 bases between. Here the CDR3 DNA reads TGTGCCAGCAGCCCCTCATCACAGGTACGGCAGTACTTC. Residues: CASSPSSQVRQYF.

This clonotype was seen a few times. The rearrangement uses TRBV20-1 and TRBJ1-2; tentatively, D is TRBD1 (5 bases). Germline CDR1 reads DFQATT; CDR2 reads SNEGSKA (reference sequence). Deletions cut 6 bases from V and 8 bases from J, with 16 bases between. The CDR3 is 12 residues long. Here the CDR3 reads CSARPPGYGYTF. In DNA form, the CDR3 reads TGCAGTGCACGTCCCCCAGGGTACGGCTACACCTTC.

The chain carries TRBV3-1 and TRBJ1-2; the D gene is possibly TRBD1 (5 bases). The V end was cut by 1 base, the J end by 6 bases, with 18 bases between. In germline, CDR1 is LGHDT, CDR2 YNNKEL (reference sequence). This CDR3 contains 16 residues. Written as DNA, the CDR3 is TGTGCCAGCAGCCAAGTTAACGAGGGGCTAGGAAATGGCTACACCTTC. Protein: CASSQVNEGLGNGYTF.

This chain links TRBV23-1 with TRBJ1-4; no definite D call. TRBV23-1 is an open reading frame, and its role is uncertain. Trimming shortened V by 10 bases and J by 0 bases, and 24 bases separated the two germline ends. The CDR3 is 18 residues long. This CDR3 reads CATPQSLCLLATNEKLFF. The DNA of the CDR3 is TGCGCCACCCCCCAGAGCCTCTGCCTTTTGGCAACTAATGAAAAACTGTTTTTT.

This clonotype showed up just a few times. The rearrangement links TRBV6-1 to TRBJ2-1; 9 bases align to TRBD1. The CDR3 runs 15 residues. Germline values: CDR1 MNHNS, CDR2 SASEGT. The ends lost 5 bases at V and 6 bases at J; junction bases unmatched: 8. DNA of the CDR3: TGTGCCAGCAGTACCGGGACAGGGTTCTCCAATGAGCAGTTCTTC. Protein: CASSTGTGFSNEQFF.

Only a few counts were recorded for this clonotype. The V gene is TRBV20-1, the J gene TRBJ1-4; D call uncertain. Germline V CDR1 and CDR2: DFQATT, SNEGSKA (reference sequence). This CDR3 comprises 13 residues. V was shortened by 0 bases and J by 7 bases, with 9 bases between the two germline ends. The DNA of the CDR3 is TGCAGTGCTAGAGAAGGCCACATTGAAAAACTGTTTTTT. It specifies CSAREGHIEKLFF.

This clonotype appeared a few times. The rearrangement uses TRBV7-8 and TRBJ2-5; D may be TRBD2 (6 bases). The germline V gene has CDR1 SGHVS and CDR2 FQNEAQ. The germline V and J ends were trimmed by 5 bases and 3 bases, with 25 bases remaining between them. CDR3 length equals 18 residues. CDR3 loop: CASSATYTRLELKETQYF. The CDR3 coding sequence is TGTGCCAGCAGCGCGACGTATACACGACTAGAACTTAAAGAGACCCAGTACTTC. Full variable domain (rest looked up from reference TRBV7-8 and TRBJ2-5): GAGVSQSPRYKVAKRGQDVALRCDPISGHVSLFWYQQALGQGPEFLTYFQNEAQLDKSGLPSDRFFAERPEGSVSTLKIQRTQQEDSAVYLCASSATYTRLELKETQYFGPGTRLLVL.